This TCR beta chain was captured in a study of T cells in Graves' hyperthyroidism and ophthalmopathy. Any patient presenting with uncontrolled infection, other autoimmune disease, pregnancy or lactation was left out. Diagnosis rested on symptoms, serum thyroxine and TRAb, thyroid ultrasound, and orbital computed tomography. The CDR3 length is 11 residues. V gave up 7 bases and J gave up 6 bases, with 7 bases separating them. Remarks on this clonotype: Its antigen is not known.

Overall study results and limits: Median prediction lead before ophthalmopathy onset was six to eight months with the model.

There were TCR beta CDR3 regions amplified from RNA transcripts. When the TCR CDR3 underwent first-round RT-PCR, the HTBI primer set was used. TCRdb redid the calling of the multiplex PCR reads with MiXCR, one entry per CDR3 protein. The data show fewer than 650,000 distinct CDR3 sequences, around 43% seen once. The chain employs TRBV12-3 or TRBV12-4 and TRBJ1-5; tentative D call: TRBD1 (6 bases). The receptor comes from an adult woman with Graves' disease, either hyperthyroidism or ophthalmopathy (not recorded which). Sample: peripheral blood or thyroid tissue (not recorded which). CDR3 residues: CASKGGQPQHF. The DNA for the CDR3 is TGTGCCAGCAAGGGGGGTCAGCCCCAGCATTTT.